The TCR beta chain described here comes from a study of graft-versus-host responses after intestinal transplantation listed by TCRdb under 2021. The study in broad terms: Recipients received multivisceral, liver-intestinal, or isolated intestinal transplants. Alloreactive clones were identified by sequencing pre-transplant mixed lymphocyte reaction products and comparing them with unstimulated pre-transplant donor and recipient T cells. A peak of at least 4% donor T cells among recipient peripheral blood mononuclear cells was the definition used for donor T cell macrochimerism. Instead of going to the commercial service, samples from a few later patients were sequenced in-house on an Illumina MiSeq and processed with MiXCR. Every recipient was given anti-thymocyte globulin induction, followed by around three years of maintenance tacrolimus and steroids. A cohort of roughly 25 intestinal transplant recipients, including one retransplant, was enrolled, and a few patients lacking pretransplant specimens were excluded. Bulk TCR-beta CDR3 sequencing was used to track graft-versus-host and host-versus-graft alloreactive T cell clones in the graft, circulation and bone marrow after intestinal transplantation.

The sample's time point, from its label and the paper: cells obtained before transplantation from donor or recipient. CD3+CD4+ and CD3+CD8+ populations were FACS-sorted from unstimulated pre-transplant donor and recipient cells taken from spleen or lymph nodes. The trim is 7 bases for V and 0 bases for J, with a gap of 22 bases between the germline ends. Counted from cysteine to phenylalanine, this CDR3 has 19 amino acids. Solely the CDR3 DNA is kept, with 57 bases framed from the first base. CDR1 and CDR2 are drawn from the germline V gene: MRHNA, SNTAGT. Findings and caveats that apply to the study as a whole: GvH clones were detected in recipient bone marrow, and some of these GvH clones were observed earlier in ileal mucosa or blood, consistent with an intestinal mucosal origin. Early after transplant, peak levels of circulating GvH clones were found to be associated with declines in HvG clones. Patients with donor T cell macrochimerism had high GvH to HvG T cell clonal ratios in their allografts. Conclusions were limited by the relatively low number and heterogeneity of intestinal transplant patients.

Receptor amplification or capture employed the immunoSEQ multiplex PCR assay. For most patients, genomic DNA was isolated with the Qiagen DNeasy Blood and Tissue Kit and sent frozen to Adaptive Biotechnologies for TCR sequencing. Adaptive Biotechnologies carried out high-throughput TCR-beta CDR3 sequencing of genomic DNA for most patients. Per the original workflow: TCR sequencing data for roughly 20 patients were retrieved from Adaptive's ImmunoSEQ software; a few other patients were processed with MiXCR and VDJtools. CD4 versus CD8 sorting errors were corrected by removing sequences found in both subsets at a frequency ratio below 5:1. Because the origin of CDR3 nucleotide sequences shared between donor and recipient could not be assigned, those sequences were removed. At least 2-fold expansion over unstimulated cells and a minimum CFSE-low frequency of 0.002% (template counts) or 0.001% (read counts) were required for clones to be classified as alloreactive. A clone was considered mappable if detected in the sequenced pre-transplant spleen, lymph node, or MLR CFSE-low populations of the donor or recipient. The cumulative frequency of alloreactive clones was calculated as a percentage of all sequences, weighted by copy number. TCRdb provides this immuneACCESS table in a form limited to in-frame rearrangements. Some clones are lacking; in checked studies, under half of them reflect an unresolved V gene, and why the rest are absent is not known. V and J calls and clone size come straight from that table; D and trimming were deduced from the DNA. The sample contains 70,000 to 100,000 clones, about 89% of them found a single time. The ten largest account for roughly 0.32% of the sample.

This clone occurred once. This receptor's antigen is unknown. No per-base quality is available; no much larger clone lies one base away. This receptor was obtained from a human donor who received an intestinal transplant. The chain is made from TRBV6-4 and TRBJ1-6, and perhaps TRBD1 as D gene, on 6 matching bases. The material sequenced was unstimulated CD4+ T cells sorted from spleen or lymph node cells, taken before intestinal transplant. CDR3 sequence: CASMLKDRLKSSYNSPLHF. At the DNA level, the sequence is TGTGCCAGCATGTTAAAGGACAGATTAAAAAGCTCCTATAATTCACCCCTCCACTTT.